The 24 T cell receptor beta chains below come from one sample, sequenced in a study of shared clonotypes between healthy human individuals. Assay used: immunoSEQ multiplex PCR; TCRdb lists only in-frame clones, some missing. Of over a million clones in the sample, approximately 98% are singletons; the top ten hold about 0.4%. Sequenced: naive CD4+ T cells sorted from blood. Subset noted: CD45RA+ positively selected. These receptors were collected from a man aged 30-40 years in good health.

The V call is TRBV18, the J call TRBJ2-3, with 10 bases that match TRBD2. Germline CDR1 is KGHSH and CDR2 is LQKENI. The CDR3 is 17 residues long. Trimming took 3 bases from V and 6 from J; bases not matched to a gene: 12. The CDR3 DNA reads TGTGCCAGCTCACCTACCGTGACTAGCGGGCACCACGATACGCAGTATTTT. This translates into CASSPTVTSGHHDTQYF.

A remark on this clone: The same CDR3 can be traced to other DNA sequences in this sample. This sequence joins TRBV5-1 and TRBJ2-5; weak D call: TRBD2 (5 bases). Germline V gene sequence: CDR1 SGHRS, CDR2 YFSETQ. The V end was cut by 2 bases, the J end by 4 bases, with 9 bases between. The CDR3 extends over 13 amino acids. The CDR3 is CASSFGVGETQYF. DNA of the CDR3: TGCGCCAGCAGCTTCGGGGTTGGAGAGACCCAGTACTTC. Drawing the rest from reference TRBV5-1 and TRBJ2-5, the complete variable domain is KAGVTQTPRYLIKTRGQQVTLSCSPISGHRSVSWYQQTPGQGLQFLFEYFSETQRNKGNFPGRFSGRQFSNSRSEMNVSTLELGDSALYLCASSFGVGETQYFGPGTRLLVL.

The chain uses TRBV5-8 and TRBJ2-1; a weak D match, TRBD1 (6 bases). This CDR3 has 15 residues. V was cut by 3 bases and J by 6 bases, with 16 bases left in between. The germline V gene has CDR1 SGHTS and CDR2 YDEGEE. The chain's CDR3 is CASSSIGQGRNEQFF. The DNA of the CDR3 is TGTGCCAGCAGCTCCATCGGCCAGGGGCGCAATGAGCAGTTCTTC.

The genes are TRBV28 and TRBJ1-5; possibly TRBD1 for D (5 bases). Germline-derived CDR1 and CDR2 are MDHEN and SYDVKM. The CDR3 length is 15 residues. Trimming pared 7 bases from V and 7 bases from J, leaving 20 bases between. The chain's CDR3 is CASTPAWGSRQPQHF. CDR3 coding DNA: TGTGCCAGCACCCCGGCGTGGGGGTCGAGGCAGCCCCAGCATTTT.

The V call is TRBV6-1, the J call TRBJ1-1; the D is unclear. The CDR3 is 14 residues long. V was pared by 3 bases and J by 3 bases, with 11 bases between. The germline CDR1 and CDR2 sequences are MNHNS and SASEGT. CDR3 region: CASSERAHDTEAFF. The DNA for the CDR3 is TGTGCCAGCAGTGAGAGGGCCCATGACACTGAAGCTTTCTTT.

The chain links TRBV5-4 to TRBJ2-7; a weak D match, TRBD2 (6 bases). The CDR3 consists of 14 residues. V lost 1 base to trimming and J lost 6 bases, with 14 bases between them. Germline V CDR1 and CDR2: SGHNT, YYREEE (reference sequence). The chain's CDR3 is CASSLPGVIGEQYF. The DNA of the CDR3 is TGTGCCAGCAGCTTGCCGGGAGTAATAGGCGAGCAGTACTTC.

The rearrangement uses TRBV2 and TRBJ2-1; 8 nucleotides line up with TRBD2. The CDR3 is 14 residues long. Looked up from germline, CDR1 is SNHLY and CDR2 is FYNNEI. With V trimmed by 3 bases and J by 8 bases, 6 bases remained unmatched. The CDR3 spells CASSESGRNHEQFF. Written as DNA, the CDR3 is TGTGCCAGCAGTGAGAGCGGGAGAAATCATGAGCAGTTCTTC.

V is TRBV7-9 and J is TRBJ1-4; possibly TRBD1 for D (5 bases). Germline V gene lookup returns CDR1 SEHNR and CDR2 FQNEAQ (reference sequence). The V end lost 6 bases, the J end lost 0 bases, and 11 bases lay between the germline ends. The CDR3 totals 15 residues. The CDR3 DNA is TGTGCCAGCAGTAATCCAGGGCCAACTAATGAAAAACTGTTTTTT. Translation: CASSNPGPTNEKLFF.

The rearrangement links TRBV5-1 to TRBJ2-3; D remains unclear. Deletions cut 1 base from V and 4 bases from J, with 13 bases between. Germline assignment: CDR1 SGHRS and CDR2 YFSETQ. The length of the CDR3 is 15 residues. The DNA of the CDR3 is TGCGCCAGCAGCTTGCCCTCATCCACGGCAGATACGCAGTATTTT. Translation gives CASSLPSSTADTQYF.

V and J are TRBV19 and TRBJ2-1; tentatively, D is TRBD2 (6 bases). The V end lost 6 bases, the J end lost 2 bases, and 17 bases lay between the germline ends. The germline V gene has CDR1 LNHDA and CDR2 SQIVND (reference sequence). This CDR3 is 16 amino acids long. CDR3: CASRKGIGGAYNEQFF. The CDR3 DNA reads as TGTGCCAGTAGGAAGGGTATCGGCGGGGCCTACAATGAGCAGTTCTTC.

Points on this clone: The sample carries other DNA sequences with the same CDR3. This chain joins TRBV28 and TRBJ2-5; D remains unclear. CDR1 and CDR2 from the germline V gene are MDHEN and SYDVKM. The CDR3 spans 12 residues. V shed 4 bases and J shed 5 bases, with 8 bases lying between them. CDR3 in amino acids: CASSSGLETQYF. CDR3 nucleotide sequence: TGTGCCAGCAGTTCCGGGCTTGAGACCCAGTACTTC.

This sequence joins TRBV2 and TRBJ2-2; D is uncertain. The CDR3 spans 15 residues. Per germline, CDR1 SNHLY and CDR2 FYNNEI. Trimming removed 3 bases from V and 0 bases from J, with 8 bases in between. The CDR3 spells CASSEGSPNTGELFF. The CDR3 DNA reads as TGTGCCAGCAGTGAGGGAAGCCCGAACACCGGGGAGCTGTTTTTT.

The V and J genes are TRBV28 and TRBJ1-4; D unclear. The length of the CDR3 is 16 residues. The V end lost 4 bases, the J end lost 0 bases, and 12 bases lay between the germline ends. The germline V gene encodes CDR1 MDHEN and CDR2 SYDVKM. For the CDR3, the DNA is TGTGCCAGCAGTTCCCTGGGCCCCACAACTAATGAAAAACTGTTTTTT. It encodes CASSSLGPTTNEKLFF.

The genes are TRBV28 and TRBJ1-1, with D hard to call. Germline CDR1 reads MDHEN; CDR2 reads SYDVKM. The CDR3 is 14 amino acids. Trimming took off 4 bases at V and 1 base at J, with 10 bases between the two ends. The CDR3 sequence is CASSSVPTNTEAFF. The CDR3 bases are TGTGCCAGCAGTTCGGTCCCTACGAACACTGAAGCTTTCTTT.

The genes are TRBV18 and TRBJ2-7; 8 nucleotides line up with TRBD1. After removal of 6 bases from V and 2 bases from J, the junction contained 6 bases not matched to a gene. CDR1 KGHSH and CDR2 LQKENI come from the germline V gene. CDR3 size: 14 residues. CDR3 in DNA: TGTGCCAGCTCTCGGGACAGGAGGGCCTACGAGCAGTACTTC. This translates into CASSRDRRAYEQYF.

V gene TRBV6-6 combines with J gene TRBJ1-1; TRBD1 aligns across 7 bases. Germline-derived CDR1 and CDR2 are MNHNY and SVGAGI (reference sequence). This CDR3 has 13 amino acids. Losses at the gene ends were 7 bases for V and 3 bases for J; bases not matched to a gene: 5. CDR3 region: CASTTGVYTEAFF. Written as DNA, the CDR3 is TGTGCCAGCACAACAGGGGTTTACACTGAAGCTTTCTTT.

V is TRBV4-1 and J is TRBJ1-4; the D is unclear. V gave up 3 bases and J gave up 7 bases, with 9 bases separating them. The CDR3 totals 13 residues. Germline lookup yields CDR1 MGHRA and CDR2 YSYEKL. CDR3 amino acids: CASSHRFPEKLFF. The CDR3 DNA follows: TGCGCCAGCAGCCACCGCTTTCCTGAAAAACTGTTTTTT.

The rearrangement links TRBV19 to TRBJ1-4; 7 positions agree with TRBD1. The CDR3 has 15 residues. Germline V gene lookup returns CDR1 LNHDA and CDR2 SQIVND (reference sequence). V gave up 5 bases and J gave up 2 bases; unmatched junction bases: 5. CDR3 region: CASSLTGLTNEKLFF. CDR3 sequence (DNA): TGTGCCAGTAGTCTGACAGGGCTGACTAATGAAAAACTGTTTTTT.

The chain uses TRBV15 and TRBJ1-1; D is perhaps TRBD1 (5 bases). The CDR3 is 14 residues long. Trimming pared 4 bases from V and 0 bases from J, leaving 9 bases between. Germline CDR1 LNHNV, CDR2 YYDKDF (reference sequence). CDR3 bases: TGTGCCACCAGCAAGGGACCCATGAACACTGAAGCTTTCTTT. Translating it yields CATSKGPMNTEAFF.

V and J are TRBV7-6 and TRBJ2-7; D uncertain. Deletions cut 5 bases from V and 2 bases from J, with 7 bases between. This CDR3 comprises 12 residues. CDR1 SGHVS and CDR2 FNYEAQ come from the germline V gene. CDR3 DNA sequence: TGTGCCAGCAGCCAGATCCCCTACGAGCAGTACTTC. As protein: CASSQIPYEQYF.

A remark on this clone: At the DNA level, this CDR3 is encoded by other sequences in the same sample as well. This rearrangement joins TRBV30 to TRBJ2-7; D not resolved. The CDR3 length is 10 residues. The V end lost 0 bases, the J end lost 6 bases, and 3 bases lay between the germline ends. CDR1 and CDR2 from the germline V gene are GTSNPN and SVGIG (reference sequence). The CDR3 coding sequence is TGTGCCTGGAGTGTGGGCGAGCAGTACTTC. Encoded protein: CAWSVGEQYF.

This CDR3 is CASSHNNLQGAYYGYTF. CDR3 coding DNA: TGTGCCAGCAGCCATAACAATCTACAGGGGGCTTATTATGGCTACACCTTC. The chain recombines TRBV7-8 with TRBJ1-2; 9 positions match TRBD1. This CDR3 comprises 17 residues. CDR1 is SGHVS and CDR2 is FQNEAQ in the germline V gene. V shed 5 bases and J 5 bases; nucleotides not matched to a gene: 15.

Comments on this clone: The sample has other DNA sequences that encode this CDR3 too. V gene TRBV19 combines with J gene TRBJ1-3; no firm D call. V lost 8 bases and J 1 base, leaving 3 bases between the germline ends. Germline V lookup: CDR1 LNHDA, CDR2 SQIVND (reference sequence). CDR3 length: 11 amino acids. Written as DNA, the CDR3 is TGTGCCAGTTCTTCTGGAAACACCATATATTTT. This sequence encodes CASSSGNTIYF.

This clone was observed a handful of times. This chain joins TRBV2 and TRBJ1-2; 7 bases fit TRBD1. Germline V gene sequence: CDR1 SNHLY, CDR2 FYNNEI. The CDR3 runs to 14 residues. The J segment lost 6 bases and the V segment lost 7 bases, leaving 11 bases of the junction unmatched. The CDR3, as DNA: TGTGCCAGCACCAACGACAGGGTCTGGGATGGCTACACCTTC. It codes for CASTNDRVWDGYTF.